These 15 T cell receptor beta chains came from one sample sequenced in a study of T cell responses to AZD1222 COVID-19 vaccine. Some clones are missing from TCRdb's copy, which holds only in-frame ones; the method was immunoSEQ multiplex PCR. The top ten hold less than 3.5% of the sample, which has about 92,000 clones, approximately 87% seen once. The sequencing here drew on peripheral blood, taken on day 0 of AZD1222 vaccination. The receptors shown here come from an adult in good health.

J is TRBJ1-2 and V is TRBV7-3, with 7 bases matching TRBD1. With V trimmed by 5 bases and J by 4 bases, 7 bases remained unmatched. The germline CDR1 and CDR2 sequences are SGHTA and FQGTGA. The CDR3 consists of 14 residues. The CDR3 protein is CASSKTRDSYGYTF. In nucleotides, the CDR3 is TGTGCCAGCAGCAAAACCCGGGACAGCTATGGCTACACCTTC. The whole variable domain, filled in from reference TRBV7-3 and TRBJ1-2, reads GAGVSQTPSNKVTEKGKYVELRCDPISGHTALYWYRQSLGQGPEFLIYFQGTGAADDSGLPNDRFFAVRPEGSVSTLKIQRTERGDSAVYLCASSKTRDSYGYTFGSGTRLTVV.

The chain carries TRBV28 and TRBJ2-7; 10 nucleotides line up with TRBD2. The V gene's germline CDR1 is MDHEN and CDR2 SYDVKM. The CDR3 length is 15 residues. With V trimmed by 3 bases and J by 3 bases, 5 bases remained unmatched. CDR3 residues: CASSFWTSGDYEQYF. CDR3 sequence (DNA): TGTGCCAGCAGTTTTTGGACTAGCGGAGACTACGAGCAGTACTTC.

This clone was picked up a small number of times. This rearrangement joins TRBV7-2 to TRBJ2-2; D remains ambiguous. The CDR3 extends over 14 amino acids. The V gene lost 5 bases and the J gene lost 7 bases, with 14 bases spanning the gap. Per the germline V gene, CDR1 is SGHTA and CDR2 is FQGNSA. The CDR3 DNA is TGTGCCAGCAGCACCGTTGGTTCTGGCGGGGAGCTGTTTTTT. Amino acids: CASSTVGSGGELFF.

The chain is built from TRBV5-1 and TRBJ2-7; D possibly corresponds to TRBD1 (6 bases). Germline V gives CDR1 SGHRS, CDR2 YFSETQ. This CDR3 is 15 amino acids long. V lost 0 bases and J lost 6, with 16 bases in between. In DNA, the CDR3 is TGCGCCAGCAGCTTGGCCCAACAGGGTAGAGGCGAGCAGTACTTC. This sequence encodes CASSLAQQGRGEQYF.

The chain has TRBV6-1 and TRBJ2-7; D may match TRBD1 or TRBD2 (5 bases each). The CDR3 is 14 amino acids. CDR1 and CDR2 (germline): MNHNS, SASEGT. Trimming took off 1 base at V and 6 bases at J, with 13 bases between the two ends. The CDR3 sequence is CASSEEGTLAEQYF. CDR3 sequence (DNA): TGTGCCAGCAGTGAAGAAGGGACCTTAGCCGAGCAGTACTTC.

The V gene is TRBV28, the J gene TRBJ1-5; TRBD1 aligns across 8 bases. Germline loops: CDR1 MDHEN, CDR2 SYDVKM. This CDR3 spans 14 amino acids. J lost 5 bases, V lost 6 bases, and 6 bases had no gene match. CDR3 loop: CASRIGTGDQPQHF. The CDR3 nucleotides read TGTGCCAGCAGAATCGGGACAGGAGATCAGCCCCAGCATTTT.

The CDR3 DNA reads as TGTGCCAGCACCGGGGACCGTTTATTTGGCTACACCTTC. Its protein product is CASTGDRLFGYTF. The rearrangement joins TRBV7-9 to TRBJ1-2; D is possibly TRBD1 (5 bases). This CDR3 has 13 amino acids. Trimming took off 7 bases at V and 7 bases at J, with 16 bases between the two ends. Germline-derived CDR1 and CDR2 are SEHNR and FQNEAQ (reference sequence).

The chain uses TRBV29-1 and TRBJ2-5; D is tentatively TRBD1 or TRBD2 (6 bases each). CDR1 and CDR2 (germline): SQVTM, ANQGSEA. The V end lost 5 bases, the J end lost 5 bases, and 15 bases lay between the germline ends. There are 13 residues in the CDR3. Written as DNA, the CDR3 is TGCAGCGTTAAAACAGGGAGGTGGGAGACCCAGTACTTC. Translated, it gives CSVKTGRWETQYF. The whole variable domain, filled in from reference TRBV29-1 and TRBJ2-5, reads SAVISQKPSRDICQRGTSLTIQCQVDSQVTMMFWYRQQPGQSLTLIATANQGSEATYESGFVIDKFPISRPNLTFSTLTVSNMSPEDSSIYLCSVKTGRWETQYFGPGTRLLVL.

This rearrangement joins TRBV7-9 to TRBJ1-5, with TRBD1 matching over 10 bases. Per the germline V gene, CDR1 is SEHNR and CDR2 is FQNEAQ (reference sequence). CDR3 length: 16 amino acids. The V gene end was trimmed by 5 bases and the J gene end by 6 bases; junction bases not matched to a gene: 10. In DNA form, the CDR3 reads TGTGCCAGCAGCAACGGGGACAGGGGATTTTTTCAGCCCCAGCATTTT. Its protein is CASSNGDRGFFQPQHF.

V and J are TRBV28 and TRBJ1-2; TRBD1 might be the D (5 bases). CDR3 length: 14 residues. Per the germline V gene, CDR1 is MDHEN and CDR2 is SYDVKM. Trimming pared 1 base from V and 8 bases from J, leaving 14 bases between. In DNA form, the CDR3 reads TGTGCCAGCAGTTTATCGGGACGGGAGGGGGGCTACACCTTC. Encoded protein: CASSLSGREGGYTF.

The J gene is TRBJ1-4, the V gene TRBV7-8, with a tentative D call TRBD1 (6 bases). In germline, CDR1 is SGHVS, CDR2 FQNEAQ. V gave up 4 bases and J gave up 6 bases, with 12 bases separating them. This CDR3 contains 14 residues. CDR3 sequence (DNA): TGTGCCAGCAGCTCCTACAGGGTTGATGAAAAACTGTTTTTT. Translation: CASSSYRVDEKLFF.

The chain combines TRBV7-9 with TRBJ2-3; 11 bases map to TRBD2. Trimming removed 3 bases from V and 2 bases from J; junction bases left unmatched: 1. The CDR3 extends over 15 amino acids. Germline V gives CDR1 SEHNR, CDR2 FQNEAQ (reference sequence). DNA of the CDR3: TGTGCCAGCAGCTTGGGACTAGCGGACACAGATACGCAGTATTTT. Translation gives CASSLGLADTDTQYF.

The chain employs TRBV6-6 and TRBJ2-7; D is possibly TRBD1 (5 bases). This CDR3 spans 14 amino acids. The germline V gene has CDR1 MNHNY and CDR2 SVGAGI (reference sequence). V lost 0 bases, J lost 6 bases, and 12 bases lay in between. The CDR3 DNA sequence: TGTGCCAGCAGTTACTCGTATGAAGGGGCCGAGCAGTACTTC. Its translation: CASSYSYEGAEQYF.

V and J are TRBV28 and TRBJ1-2; D is perhaps TRBD1 (5 bases). With 2 bases removed from V and 6 bases from J, the gap between germline ends came to 7 bases. CDR3 size: 12 residues. Germline CDR1 is MDHEN and CDR2 is SYDVKM. The CDR3 here is CASSLVRDGYTF. In DNA, the CDR3 is TGTGCCAGCAGTTTAGTCAGGGATGGCTACACCTTC.

The chain uses TRBV5-1 and TRBJ2-3; possibly TRBD1 for D (6 bases). Germline-derived CDR1 and CDR2 are SGHRS and YFSETQ. Trimming pared 0 bases from V and 0 bases from J, leaving 11 bases between. CDR3 length: 16 amino acids. CDR3 sequence reads: CASSLVQGLSTDTQYF. The DNA for the CDR3 is TGCGCCAGCAGCTTGGTGCAGGGGCTTAGCACAGATACGCAGTATTTT.